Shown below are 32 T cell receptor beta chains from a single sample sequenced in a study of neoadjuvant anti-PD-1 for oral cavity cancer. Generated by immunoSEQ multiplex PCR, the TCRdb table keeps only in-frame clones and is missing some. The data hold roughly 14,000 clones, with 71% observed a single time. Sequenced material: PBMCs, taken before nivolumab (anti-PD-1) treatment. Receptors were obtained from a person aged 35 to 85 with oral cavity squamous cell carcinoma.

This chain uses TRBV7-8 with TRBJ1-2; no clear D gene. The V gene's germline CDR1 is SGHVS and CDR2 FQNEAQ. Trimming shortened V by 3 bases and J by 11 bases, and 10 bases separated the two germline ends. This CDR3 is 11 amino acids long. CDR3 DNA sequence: TGTGCCAGCAGCTTCGGAGCTTCTTACACCTTC. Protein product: CASSFGASYTF.

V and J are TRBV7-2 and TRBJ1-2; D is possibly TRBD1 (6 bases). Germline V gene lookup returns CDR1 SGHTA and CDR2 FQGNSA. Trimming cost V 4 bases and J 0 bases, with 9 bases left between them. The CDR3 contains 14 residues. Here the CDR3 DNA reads TGTGCCAGCAGCTATCACAGGGCTAACTATGGCTACACCTTC. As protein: CASSYHRANYGYTF.

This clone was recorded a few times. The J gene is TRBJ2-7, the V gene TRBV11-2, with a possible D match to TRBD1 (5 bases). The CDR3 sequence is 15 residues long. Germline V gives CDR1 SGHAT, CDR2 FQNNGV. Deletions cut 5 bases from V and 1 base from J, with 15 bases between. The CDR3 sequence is CASSPIRGRSYEQYF. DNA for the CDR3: TGTGCCAGCAGCCCAATAAGGGGTCGTTCCTACGAGCAGTACTTC.

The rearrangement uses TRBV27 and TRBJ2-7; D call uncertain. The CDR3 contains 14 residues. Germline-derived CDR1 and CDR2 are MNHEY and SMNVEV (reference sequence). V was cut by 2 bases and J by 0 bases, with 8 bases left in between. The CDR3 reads CASSLVPNSYEQYF. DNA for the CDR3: TGTGCCAGCAGTTTAGTACCCAACTCCTACGAGCAGTACTTC.

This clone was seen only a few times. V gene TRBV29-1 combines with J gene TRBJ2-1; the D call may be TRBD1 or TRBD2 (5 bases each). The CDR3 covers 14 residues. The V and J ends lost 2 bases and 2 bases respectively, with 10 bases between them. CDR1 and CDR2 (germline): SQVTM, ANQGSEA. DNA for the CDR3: TGCAGCGTTGAATTGGGGGTCACCTACAATGAGCAGTTCTTC. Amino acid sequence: CSVELGVTYNEQFF.

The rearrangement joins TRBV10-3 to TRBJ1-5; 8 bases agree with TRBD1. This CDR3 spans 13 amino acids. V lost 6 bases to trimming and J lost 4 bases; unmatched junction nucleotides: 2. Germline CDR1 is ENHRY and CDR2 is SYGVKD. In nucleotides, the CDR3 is TGTGCCATCAGGGACAGGGCTAATCAGCCCCAGCATTTT. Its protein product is CAIRDRANQPQHF.

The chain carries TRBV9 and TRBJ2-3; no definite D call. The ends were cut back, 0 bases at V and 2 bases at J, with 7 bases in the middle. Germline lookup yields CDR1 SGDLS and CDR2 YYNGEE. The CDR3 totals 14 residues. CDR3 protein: CASSVVEFTDTQYF. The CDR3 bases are TGTGCCAGCAGCGTAGTTGAATTCACAGATACGCAGTATTTT. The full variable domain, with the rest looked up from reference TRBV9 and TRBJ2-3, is DSGVTQTPKHLITATGQRVTLRCSPRSGDLSVYWYQQSLDQGLQFLIQYYNGEERAKGNILERFSAQQFPDLHSELNLSSLELGDSALYFCASSVVEFTDTQYFGPGTRLTVL.

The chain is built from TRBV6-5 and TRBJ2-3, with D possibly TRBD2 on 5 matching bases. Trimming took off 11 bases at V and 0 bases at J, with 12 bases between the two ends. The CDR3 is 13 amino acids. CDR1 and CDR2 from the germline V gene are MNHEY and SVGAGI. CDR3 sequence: CAVRRTSTDTQYF. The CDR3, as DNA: TGTGCCGTCCGACGGACTAGCACAGATACGCAGTATTTT.

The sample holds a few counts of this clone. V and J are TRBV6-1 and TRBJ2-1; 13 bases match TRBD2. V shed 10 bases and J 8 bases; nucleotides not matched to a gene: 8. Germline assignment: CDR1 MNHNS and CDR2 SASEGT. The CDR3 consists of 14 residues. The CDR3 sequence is CATPGLAGWDEQFF. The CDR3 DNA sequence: TGTGCCACACCGGGACTAGCGGGATGGGATGAGCAGTTCTTC.

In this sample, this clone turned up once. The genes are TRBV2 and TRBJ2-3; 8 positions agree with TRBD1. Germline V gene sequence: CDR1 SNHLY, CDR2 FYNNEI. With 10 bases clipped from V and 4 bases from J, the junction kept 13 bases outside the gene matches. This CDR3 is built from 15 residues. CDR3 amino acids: CATGGPTTGADTQYF. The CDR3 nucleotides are TGTGCCACCGGGGGACCCACGACAGGGGCAGATACGCAGTATTTT.

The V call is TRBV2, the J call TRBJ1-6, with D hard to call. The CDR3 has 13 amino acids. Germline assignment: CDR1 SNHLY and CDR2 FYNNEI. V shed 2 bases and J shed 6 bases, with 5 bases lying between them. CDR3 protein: CASSEYGNSPLHF. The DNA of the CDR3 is TGTGCCAGCAGTGAATACGGTAATTCACCCCTCCACTTT.

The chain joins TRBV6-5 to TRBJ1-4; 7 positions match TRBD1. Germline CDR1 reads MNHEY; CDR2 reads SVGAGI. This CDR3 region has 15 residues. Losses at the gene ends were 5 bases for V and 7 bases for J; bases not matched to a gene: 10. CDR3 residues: CASSPGRTGGEKLFF. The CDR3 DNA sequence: TGTGCCAGCAGTCCCGGCCGGACAGGCGGTGAAAAACTGTTTTTT.

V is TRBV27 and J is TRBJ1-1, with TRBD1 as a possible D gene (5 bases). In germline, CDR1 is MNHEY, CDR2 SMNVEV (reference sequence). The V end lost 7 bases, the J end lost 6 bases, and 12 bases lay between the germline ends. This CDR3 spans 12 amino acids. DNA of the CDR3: TGTGCCAGCAATTCAGGGAGGGCTGAAGCTTTCTTT. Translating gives CASNSGRAEAFF.

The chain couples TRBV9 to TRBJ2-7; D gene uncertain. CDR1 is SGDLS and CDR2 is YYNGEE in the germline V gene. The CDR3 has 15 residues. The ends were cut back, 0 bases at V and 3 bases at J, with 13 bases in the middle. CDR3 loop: CASSVEGFPNYEQYF. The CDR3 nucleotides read TGTGCCAGCAGCGTAGAGGGCTTCCCGAACTACGAGCAGTACTTC. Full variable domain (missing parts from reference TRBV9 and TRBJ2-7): DSGVTQTPKHLITATGQRVTLRCSPRSGDLSVYWYQQSLDQGLQFLIQYYNGEERAKGNILERFSAQQFPDLHSELNLSSLELGDSALYFCASSVEGFPNYEQYFGPGTRLTVT.

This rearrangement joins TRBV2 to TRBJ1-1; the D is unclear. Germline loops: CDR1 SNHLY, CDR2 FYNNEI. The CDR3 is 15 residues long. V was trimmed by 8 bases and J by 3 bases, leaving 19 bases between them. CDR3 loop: CASPKPGFRDTEAFF. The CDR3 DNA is TGTGCCAGCCCGAAACCGGGGTTTCGGGACACTGAAGCTTTCTTT.

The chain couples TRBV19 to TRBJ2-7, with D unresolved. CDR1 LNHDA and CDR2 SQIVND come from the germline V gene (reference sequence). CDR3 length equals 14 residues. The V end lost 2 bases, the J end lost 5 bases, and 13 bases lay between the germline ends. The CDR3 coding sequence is TGTGCCAGTAGTATAAGGGCAGGTCGAGACGAGCAGTACTTC. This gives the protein CASSIRAGRDEQYF.

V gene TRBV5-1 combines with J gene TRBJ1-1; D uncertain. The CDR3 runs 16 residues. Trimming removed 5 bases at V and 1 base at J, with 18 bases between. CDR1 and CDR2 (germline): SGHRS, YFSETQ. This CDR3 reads CASRFAGGEGNTEAFF. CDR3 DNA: TGCGCCAGCAGATTTGCTGGTGGGGAAGGGAACACTGAAGCTTTCTTT. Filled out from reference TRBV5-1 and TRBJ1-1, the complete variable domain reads KAGVTQTPRYLIKTRGQQVTLSCSPISGHRSVSWYQQTPGQGLQFLFEYFSETQRNKGNFPGRFSGRQFSNSRSEMNVSTLELGDSALYLCASRFAGGEGNTEAFFGQGTRLTVV.

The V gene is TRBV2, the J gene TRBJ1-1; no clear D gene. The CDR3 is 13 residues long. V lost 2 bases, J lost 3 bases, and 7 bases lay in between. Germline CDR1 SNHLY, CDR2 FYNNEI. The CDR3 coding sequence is TGTGCCAGCAGTGAAACGGGGTACACTGAAGCTTTCTTT. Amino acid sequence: CASSETGYTEAFF.

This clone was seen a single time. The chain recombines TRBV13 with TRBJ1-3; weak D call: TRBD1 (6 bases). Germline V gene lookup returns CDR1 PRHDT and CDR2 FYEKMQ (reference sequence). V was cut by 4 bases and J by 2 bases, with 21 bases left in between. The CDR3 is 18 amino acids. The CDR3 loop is CASSSALAGEFPGNTIYF. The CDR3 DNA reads TGTGCCAGCAGCTCAGCATTAGCAGGGGAATTCCCTGGAAACACCATATATTTT.

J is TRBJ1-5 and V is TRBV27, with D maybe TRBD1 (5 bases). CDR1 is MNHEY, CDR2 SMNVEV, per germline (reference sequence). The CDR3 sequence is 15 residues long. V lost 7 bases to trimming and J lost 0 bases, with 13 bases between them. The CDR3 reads CASKLDSFSNQPQHF. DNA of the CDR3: TGTGCCAGCAAACTCGACAGTTTTAGCAATCAGCCCCAGCATTTT.

CDR3 sequence reads: CASSSAQGFFAGYTF. CDR3 coding DNA: TGTGCCAGTAGCAGCGCGCAGGGATTCTTCGCTGGCTACACCTTC. The rearrangement links TRBV19 to TRBJ1-2, with a weak D call TRBD1 (5 bases). CDR3 length: 15 amino acids. The germline V gene has CDR1 LNHDA and CDR2 SQIVND (reference sequence). V was clipped by 6 bases and J by 7 bases, with 21 bases between them. The variable domain in full, with the rest retrieved from reference TRBV19 and TRBJ1-2, is DGGITQSPKYLFRKEGQNVTLSCEQNLNHDAMYWYRQDPGQGLRLIYYSQIVNDFQKGDIAEGYSVSREKKESFPLTVTSAQKNPTAFYLCASSSAQGFFAGYTFGSGTRLTVV.

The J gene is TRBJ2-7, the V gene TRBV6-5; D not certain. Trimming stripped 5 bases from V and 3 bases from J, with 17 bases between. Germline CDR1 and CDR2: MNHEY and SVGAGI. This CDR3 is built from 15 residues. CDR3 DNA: TGTGCCAGCAGTCGCCCCTCCGGTGGAGACTACGAGCAGTACTTC. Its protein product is CASSRPSGGDYEQYF.

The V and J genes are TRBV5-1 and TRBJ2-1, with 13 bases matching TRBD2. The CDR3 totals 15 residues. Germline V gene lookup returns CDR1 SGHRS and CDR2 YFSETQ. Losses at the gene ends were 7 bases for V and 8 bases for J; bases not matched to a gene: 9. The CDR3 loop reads CASRLAGGEVYEQFF. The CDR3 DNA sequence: TGCGCCAGCCGACTAGCGGGAGGTGAAGTATATGAGCAGTTCTTC.

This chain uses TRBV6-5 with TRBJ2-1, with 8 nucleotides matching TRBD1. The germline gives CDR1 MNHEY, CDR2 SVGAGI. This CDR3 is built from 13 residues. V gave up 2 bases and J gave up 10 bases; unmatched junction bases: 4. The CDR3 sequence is CASSYGQGAEQFF. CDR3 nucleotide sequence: TGTGCCAGCAGTTACGGCCAGGGGGCCGAGCAGTTCTTC.

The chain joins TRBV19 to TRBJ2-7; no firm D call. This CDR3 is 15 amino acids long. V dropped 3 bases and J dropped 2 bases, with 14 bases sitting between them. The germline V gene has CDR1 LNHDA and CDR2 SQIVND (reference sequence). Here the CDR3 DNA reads TGTGCCAGTAGTATCTATAACAGTAAAGCCTACGAGCAGTACTTC. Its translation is CASSIYNSKAYEQYF.

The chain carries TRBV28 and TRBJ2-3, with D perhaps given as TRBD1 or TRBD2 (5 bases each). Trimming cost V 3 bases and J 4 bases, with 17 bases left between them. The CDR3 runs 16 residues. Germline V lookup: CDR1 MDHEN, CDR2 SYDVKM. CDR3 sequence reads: CASSFAPGLAADTQYF. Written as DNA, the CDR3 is TGTGCCAGCAGTTTTGCCCCGGGGCTAGCCGCAGATACGCAGTATTTT.

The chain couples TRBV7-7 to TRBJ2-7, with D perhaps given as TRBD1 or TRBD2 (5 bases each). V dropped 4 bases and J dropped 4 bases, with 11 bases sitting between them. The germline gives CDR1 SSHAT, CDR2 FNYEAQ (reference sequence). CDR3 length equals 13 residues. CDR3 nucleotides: TGTGCCAGCAGCTCGGGACCTAGATACGAGCAGTACTTC. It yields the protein CASSSGPRYEQYF.

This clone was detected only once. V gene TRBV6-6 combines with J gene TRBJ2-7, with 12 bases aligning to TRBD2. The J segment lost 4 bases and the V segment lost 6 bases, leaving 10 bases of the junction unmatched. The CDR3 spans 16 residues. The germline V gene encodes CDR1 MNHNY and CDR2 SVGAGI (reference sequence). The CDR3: CASSQPLAGGTYEQYF. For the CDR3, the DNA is TGTGCCAGCAGCCAACCTCTAGCGGGGGGGACGTACGAGCAGTACTTC.

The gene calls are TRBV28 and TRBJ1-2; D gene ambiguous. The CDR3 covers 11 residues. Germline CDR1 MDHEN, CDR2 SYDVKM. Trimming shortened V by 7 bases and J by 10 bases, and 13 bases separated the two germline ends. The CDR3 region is CASNWARDYTF. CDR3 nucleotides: TGTGCCAGCAATTGGGCTAGAGACTACACCTTC.

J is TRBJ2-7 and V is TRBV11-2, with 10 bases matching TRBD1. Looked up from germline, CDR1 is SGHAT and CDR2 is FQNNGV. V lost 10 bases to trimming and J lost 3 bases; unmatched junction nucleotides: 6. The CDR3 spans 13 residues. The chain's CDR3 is CATKGQGNYEQYF. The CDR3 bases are TGTGCCACCAAGGGACAGGGGAACTACGAGCAGTACTTC. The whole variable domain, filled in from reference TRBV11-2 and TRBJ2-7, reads EAGVAQSPRYKIIEKRQSVAFWCNPISGHATLYWYQQILGQGPKLLIQFQNNGVVDDSQLPKDRFSAERLKGVDSTLKIQPAKLEDSAVYLCATKGQGNYEQYFGPGTRLTVT.

Here the CDR3 DNA reads TGTGCCAGCGATACAGGGGACGGCTACACCTTC. Its translation is CASDTGDGYTF. The rearrangement uses TRBV6-4 and TRBJ1-2, with 7 bases identical to TRBD1. This CDR3 comprises 11 residues. V trimming: 8 bases; J trimming: 8 bases; junction bases outside the gene matches: 5. From germline, CDR1 is MRHNA and CDR2 SNTAGT.

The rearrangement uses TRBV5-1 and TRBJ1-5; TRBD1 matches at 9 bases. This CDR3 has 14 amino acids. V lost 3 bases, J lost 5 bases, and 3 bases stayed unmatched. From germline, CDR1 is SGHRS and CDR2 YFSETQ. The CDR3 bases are TGCGCCAGCAGCTGGGGACAGGGCGATCAGCCCCAGCATTTT. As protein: CASSWGQGDQPQHF.